This T cell receptor beta chain was obtained from a study of OX40 agonist ivuxolimab in advanced cancers. Study information: Earlier anti-PD-1, anti-PD-L1 or anti-CTLA-4 therapy was permitted; over 35% had received some. Findings and caveats of the study: At 0.1 to 3.0 mg/kg and by week 6, clonal expansion occurred in CD4+ and CD8+ blood T cells. Certain nonresponders likewise exhibited a low normalized T-cell clonal expansion.

Measured with immunoSEQ multiplex PCR; TCRdb has only the in-frame clones, and not every one. The sample records 71,000 or so clones, around nine tenths being singletons. The CDR3 spans 15 residues. Trimming took off 10 bases at V and 6 bases at J, with 22 bases between the two ends. From germline, CDR1 is MNHNS and CDR2 SASEGT. Peripheral blood came from all dose cohorts at three timepoints. Comments on this clone: Antigen unknown.

The specimen was CD4+ or CD8+ T cells sorted from blood, collected in a trial of the OX40 agonist ivuxolimab. The rearrangement uses TRBV6-1 and TRBJ1-5, with a tentative D call TRBD1 (5 bases). The sequence was collected from an adult with an advanced solid tumor such as melanoma, head and neck, liver or kidney cancer. The CDR3 sequence is CAIHKSGGEGQPQHF. CDR3 nucleotide sequence: TGTGCCATCCACAAGTCGGGGGGAGAGGGTCAGCCCCAGCATTTT.